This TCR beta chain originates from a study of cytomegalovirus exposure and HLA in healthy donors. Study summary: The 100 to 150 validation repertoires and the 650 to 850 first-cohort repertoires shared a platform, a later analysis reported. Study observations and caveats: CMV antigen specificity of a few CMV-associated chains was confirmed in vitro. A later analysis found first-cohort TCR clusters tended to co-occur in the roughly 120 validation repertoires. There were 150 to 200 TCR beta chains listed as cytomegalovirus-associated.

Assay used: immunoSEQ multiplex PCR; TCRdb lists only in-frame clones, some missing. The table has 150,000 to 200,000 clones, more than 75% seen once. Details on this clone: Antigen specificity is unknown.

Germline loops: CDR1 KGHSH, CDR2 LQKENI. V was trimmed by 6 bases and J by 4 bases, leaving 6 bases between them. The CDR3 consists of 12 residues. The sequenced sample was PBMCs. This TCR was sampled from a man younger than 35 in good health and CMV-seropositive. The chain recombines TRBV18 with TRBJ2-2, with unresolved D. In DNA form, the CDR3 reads TGTGCCAGCTCTCTCAGCACCGGGGAGCTGTTTTTT. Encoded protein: CASSLSTGELFF.